A single T cell receptor beta chain is shown here with its context. Its ends do not fully match the called genes, so a read error is possible. TCRdb analysed the PCR reads with MiXCR anew, one entry per CDR3 protein. The sample comprises 30,000 to 35,000 distinct CDR3 sequences, roughly 52% of which are singletons, and roughly 24% rests with the top ten. This sample stems from a study of esophageal squamous cell carcinoma under preoperative chemotherapy. Time point meaning: after preoperative PTX-NDP chemotherapy. There are 15 residues in the CDR3. From germline, CDR1 is SGHTA and CDR2 FQGNSA. The receptor's source is a human donor with esophageal squamous cell carcinoma. The donor label of this sample is uncertain. This sample was obtained from a patient given preoperative chemotherapy. V is TRBV7-2 and J is TRBJ2-1; D may be TRBD1 or TRBD2 (5 bases each). The chain's CDR3 is CASSSHATRAGEQFF. The DNA for the CDR3 is TGTGCCAGCAGCTCTCACGCCACCAGGGCCGGGGAGCAGTTTTTC.